These 28 T cell receptor beta chains were sequenced from one sample in a study of cytomegalovirus exposure and HLA in healthy donors (dated by TCRdb to about 2017). The library relied on the immunoSEQ multiplex PCR assay. This immuneACCESS table, as held by TCRdb, lists in-frame sequences with V and J called but not all clones. Of the missing ones, under half trace to an unresolved V gene in checked studies; the others have no known cause. This sample holds roughly 70,000 clones; approximately 97% were observed only once. The ten largest clones add up to around 1.6% of the sample. The sequenced material came from PBMCs. Receptor source: a woman younger than 35 in good health and CMV-seropositive.

This clone was recorded once. This sequence joins TRBV5-4 and TRBJ1-1, with D possibly TRBD1 on 6 matching bases. The CDR3 loop spans 16 amino acids. The V gene lost 5 bases and the J gene lost 1 base, with 18 bases spanning the gap. Germline CDR1 reads SGHNT; CDR2 reads YYREEE (reference sequence). The CDR3 DNA sequence: TGTGCCAGCAGTTACCTCCTGACAGGAGGGAACACTGAAGCTTTCTTT. It translates to CASSYLLTGGNTEAFF.

The J gene is TRBJ2-6, the V gene TRBV6-1; 8 bases are shared with TRBD1. Germline CDR1 reads MNHNS; CDR2 reads SASEGT. The length of the CDR3 is 18 residues. The junction had 10 bases not matched to a gene; V was cut back by 2 bases and J by 4 bases. CDR3 sequence (DNA): TGTGCCAGCAGTGAACGCTTACCGACAGGGGTGGGGGCCAACGTCCTGACTTTC. This encodes CASSERLPTGVGANVLTF.

V is TRBV12-5 and J is TRBJ2-3; 15 bases map to TRBD2. With 7 bases clipped from V and 10 bases from J, the junction kept 9 bases outside the gene matches. The CDR3 is 15 amino acids. The V gene's germline CDR1 is LGHNT and CDR2 FRNRAP. Written as DNA, the CDR3 is TGTGCTAGTGCCCCGCTGGGACTAGCGGGAGGCCCGCAGTATTTT. This codes for CASAPLGLAGGPQYF.

V and J are TRBV5-1 and TRBJ2-7; D is possibly TRBD2 (5 bases). Between the trimmed V and J ends, which lost 0 bases and 2 bases, there was a span of 9 bases. The CDR3 runs to 14 residues. Looked up from germline, CDR1 is SGHRS and CDR2 is YFSETQ. The CDR3 region is CASSLGHGTYEQYF. CDR3 nucleotide sequence: TGCGCCAGCAGCTTGGGACACGGGACCTACGAGCAGTACTTC. Filled out from reference TRBV5-1 and TRBJ2-7, the complete variable domain reads KAGVTQTPRYLIKTRGQQVTLSCSPISGHRSVSWYQQTPGQGLQFLFEYFSETQRNKGNFPGRFSGRQFSNSRSEMNVSTLELGDSALYLCASSLGHGTYEQYFGPGTRLTVT.

The chain has TRBV19 and TRBJ2-5; 15 bases are a match to TRBD2. This CDR3 is 16 amino acids long. Germline trimming cut 5 bases from V and 5 bases from J; bases unmatched to any gene: 6. Germline CDR1 and CDR2: LNHDA and SQIVND (reference sequence). The CDR3 is CASSSGLAGGVETQYF. The DNA for the CDR3 is TGTGCCAGTAGTTCGGGACTAGCGGGAGGAGTGGAGACCCAGTACTTC.

The gene calls are TRBV28 and TRBJ1-2; a possible D gene is TRBD1 (5 bases). CDR3 length equals 16 residues. The germline V and J ends were trimmed by 6 bases and 8 bases, with 25 bases remaining between them. Germline V CDR1 and CDR2: MDHEN, SYDVKM. CDR3 sequence: CASRRSRDYTPEGYTF. In DNA, the CDR3 is TGTGCCAGCAGGCGGTCCCGGGACTACACGCCGGAGGGCTACACCTTC.

The genes are TRBV27 and TRBJ2-7; 11 nucleotides align to TRBD1. Looked up from germline, CDR1 is MNHEY and CDR2 is SMNVEV (reference sequence). CDR3 size: 15 residues. V shed 6 bases and J 3 bases; nucleotides not matched to a gene: 7. In DNA, the CDR3 is TGTGCCAGCAGACTCGGACAGGGGGCTATCTACGAGCAGTACTTC. This codes for CASRLGQGAIYEQYF.

Comments on this clone: The junction and the germline gene differ at one end; a read error may be behind it. The V and J genes are TRBV7-7 and TRBJ2-3; D is ambiguous. The length of the CDR3 is 14 residues. Germline V gives CDR1 SSHAT, CDR2 FNYEAQ (reference sequence). This CDR3 is CASSSRPGGDTQYF. The CDR3 DNA sequence: TGTGCTAGCAGCTCACGACCGGGTGGAGATACGCAGTATTTT.

The CDR3 region has the DNA TGTGCCAGCAGCTCCGCTGGGGGAGGTTGGACCCAGTACTTC. Amino acid sequence: CASSSAGGGWTQYF. This sequence joins TRBV11-2 and TRBJ2-5; tentatively, D is TRBD2 (6 bases). The germline V gene has CDR1 SGHAT and CDR2 FQNNGV. CDR3 size: 14 residues. Trimming took off 4 bases at V and 7 bases at J, with 16 bases between the two ends.

The J gene is TRBJ1-1, the V gene TRBV29-1; the D is unclear. The CDR3 is 11 amino acids. CDR1 and CDR2 (germline): SQVTM, ANQGSEA. The V end was cut by 7 bases, the J end by 3 bases, with 9 bases between. The CDR3 is CSARPDTEAFF. For the CDR3, the DNA is TGCAGCGCCAGGCCGGACACTGAAGCTTTCTTT.

This chain connects TRBV2 to TRBJ1-2; a weak D match, TRBD1 (5 bases). V gave up 10 bases and J gave up 7 bases, with 22 bases separating them. This CDR3 spans 14 amino acids. CDR1 and CDR2 (germline): SNHLY, FYNNEI. CDR3 nucleotide sequence: TGTGCCACCGAGACGGACAAGCTCAGACCTGGCTACACCTTC. It yields the protein CATETDKLRPGYTF.

V usage is TRBV9 and J usage is TRBJ2-7, with 10 positions matching TRBD1. The CDR3 is 15 amino acids. V trimming: 0 bases; J trimming: 5 bases; junction bases outside the gene matches: 5. The germline gives CDR1 SGDLS, CDR2 YYNGEE. CDR3 DNA: TGTGCCAGCAGCGTAGGTGGGACAGGGGTCGACGAGCAGTACTTC. Residues: CASSVGGTGVDEQYF.

The chain recombines TRBV5-8 with TRBJ1-2, with a weak D call TRBD1 (6 bases). CDR1 is SGHTS, CDR2 YDEGEE, per germline. CDR3 length equals 14 residues. Trimming shortened V by 6 bases and J by 8 bases, and 20 bases separated the two germline ends. Here the CDR3 reads CASNPPLWGGGYTF. CDR3 sequence (DNA): TGTGCCAGCAACCCTCCTCTGTGGGGGGGCGGCTACACCTTC.

This chain uses TRBV7-2 with TRBJ2-1; D unclear. Germline CDR1 and CDR2: SGHTA and FQGNSA. This CDR3 comprises 11 residues. V lost 5 bases and J 9 bases, leaving 8 bases between the germline ends. The CDR3 reads CASSPRSEQFF. The CDR3, as DNA: TGTGCCAGCAGCCCTCGCAGTGAGCAGTTCTTC.

The J gene is TRBJ1-4, the V gene TRBV6-6, with D perhaps matching TRBD1 (5 bases). V was trimmed by 2 bases and J by 6 bases, leaving 16 bases between them. The CDR3 is 16 residues long. Germline-derived CDR1 and CDR2 are MNHNY and SVGAGI (reference sequence). The CDR3 reads CASSYIRGAADEKLFF. The CDR3 DNA follows: TGTGCCAGCAGTTACATACGTGGGGCGGCAGATGAAAAACTGTTTTTT.

V is TRBV7-9 and J is TRBJ2-5, with 10 positions matching TRBD1. V trimming: 6 bases; J trimming: 1 base; junction bases outside the gene matches: 14. This CDR3 has 18 amino acids. Germline CDR1 SEHNR, CDR2 FQNEAQ (reference sequence). The CDR3 loop reads CASSSLRQGARGQETQYF. In nucleotides, the CDR3 is TGTGCCAGCAGTTCCCTGAGACAGGGGGCGCGGGGCCAAGAGACCCAGTACTTC.

The V call is TRBV27, the J call TRBJ2-1; D uncertain. The CDR3 spans 17 residues. V was pared by 0 bases and J by 0 bases, with 12 bases between. Looked up from germline, CDR1 is MNHEY and CDR2 is SMNVEV (reference sequence). The CDR3 loop reads CASSLSQLLSSYNEQFF. The CDR3 DNA is TGTGCCAGCAGTTTATCGCAGCTACTAAGCTCCTACAATGAGCAGTTCTTC.

The genes are TRBV5-6 and TRBJ2-5; possible D gene TRBD2, 7 bases. This CDR3 comprises 17 residues. CDR1 and CDR2 (germline): SGHDT, YYEEEE. Trimming removed 3 bases from V and 2 bases from J, with 20 bases in between. In DNA, the CDR3 is TGTGCCAGCAGCTCTTGGGGGGGCAAGCCCCTACAAGAGACCCAGTACTTC. It is translated as CASSSWGGKPLQETQYF.

The chain carries TRBV7-6 and TRBJ1-1; TRBD1 might be the D (6 bases). The CDR3 is 14 amino acids. With 5 bases removed from V and 1 base from J, the gap between germline ends came to 11 bases. CDR1 and CDR2 (germline): SGHVS, FNYEAQ. The CDR3 region is CASSRIGGNTEAFF. DNA for the CDR3: TGTGCCAGCAGCCGAATAGGGGGGAACACTGAAGCTTTCTTT. Together with reference TRBV7-6 and TRBJ1-1, the CDR3 gives the full variable domain: GAGVSQSPRYKVTKRGQDVALRCDPISGHVSLYWYRQALGQGPEFLTYFNYEAQQDKSGLPNDRFSAERPEGSISTLTIQRTEQRDSAMYRCASSRIGGNTEAFFGQGTRLTVV.

The chain uses TRBV27 and TRBJ2-2, with 7 bases matching TRBD2. The trim removed 4 bases at V and 4 bases at J, leaving 12 bases unmatched. The CDR3 sequence is 17 residues long. The germline gives CDR1 MNHEY, CDR2 SMNVEV (reference sequence). The CDR3 DNA reads TGTGCCAGCAGTTCCTCCGGGCTAGCGGACTTCACCGGGGAGCTGTTTTTT. Translating gives CASSSSGLADFTGELFF.

This chain connects TRBV11-2 to TRBJ2-5; D call uncertain. This CDR3 is built from 15 residues. CDR1 is SGHAT and CDR2 is FQNNGV in the germline V gene. Trimming removed 3 bases from V and 2 bases from J, with 13 bases in between. The CDR3 spells CASSFAWSVQETQYF. CDR3 DNA: TGTGCCAGCAGCTTCGCTTGGTCGGTACAAGAGACCCAGTACTTC.

This clone appeared once. This chain connects TRBV11-2 to TRBJ2-1; 9 bases fit TRBD2. Germline trimming cut 5 bases from V and 4 bases from J; bases unmatched to any gene: 6. This CDR3 comprises 15 residues. Germline CDR1 SGHAT, CDR2 FQNNGV. The DNA of the CDR3 is TGTGCCAGCAGCGAGTGGCTAGCGGGATACAATGAGCAGTTCTTC. It encodes CASSEWLAGYNEQFF.

The genes are TRBV5-1 and TRBJ1-2, with 7 positions matching TRBD1. J gave up 1 base and V 5 bases, and 8 bases lay outside the gene matches. This CDR3 is 15 amino acids long. The V gene's germline CDR1 is SGHRS and CDR2 YFSETQ. The CDR3 region is CASRLGTASNYGYTF. In DNA form, the CDR3 reads TGCGCCAGCAGACTCGGGACAGCGAGTAACTATGGCTACACCTTC.

This rearrangement joins TRBV25-1 to TRBJ2-5, with 7 positions matching TRBD1. J gave up 3 bases and V 4 bases, and 11 bases lay outside the gene matches. Germline CDR1 is MGHDK and CDR2 is SYGVNS. The CDR3 consists of 16 residues. The CDR3, as DNA: TGTGCCAGCAGTGCCCAAACCTATACAGGGGAAGAGACCCAGTACTTC. Protein product: CASSAQTYTGEETQYF.

V gene TRBV7-9 combines with J gene TRBJ1-4; 10 bases are shared with TRBD1. This CDR3 is built from 15 residues. Trimming removed 5 bases from V and 6 bases from J; junction bases left unmatched: 6. From germline, CDR1 is SEHNR and CDR2 FQNEAQ (reference sequence). The CDR3 region has the DNA TGTGCCAGCAGCCCCAGACAGGGGGCGGATGAAAAACTGTTTTTT. Its protein is CASSPRQGADEKLFF. The entire variable domain, with the rest obtained from reference TRBV7-9 and TRBJ1-4, is as follows: DTGVSQNPRHKITKRGQNVTFRCDPISEHNRLYWYRQTLGQGPEFLTYFQNEAQLEKSRLLSDRFSAERPKGSFSTLEIQRTEQGDSAMYLCASSPRQGADEKLFFGSGTQLSVL.

The chain uses TRBV28 and TRBJ2-7, with TRBD2 matching 12 bases. The V and J ends lost 5 bases and 4 bases, in that order; junction bases with no gene match: 6. CDR1 MDHEN and CDR2 SYDVKM come from the germline V gene. The CDR3 contains 15 residues. The chain's CDR3 is CASSTSGTSGYEQYF. The CDR3 DNA reads as TGTGCCAGCAGTACCTCCGGGACTAGCGGGTACGAGCAGTACTTC.

This CDR3 is CASSPTSGRPTYEQYF. The CDR3 DNA is TGTGCCAGCAGCCCGACTAGCGGGAGGCCCACCTACGAGCAGTACTTC. This sequence joins TRBV7-2 and TRBJ2-7; 13 bases map to TRBD2. Trimming took 5 bases from V and 2 from J; bases not matched to a gene: 6. The CDR3 consists of 16 residues. Germline V gene data show CDR1 as SGHTA and CDR2 as FQGNSA.

This chain connects TRBV18 to TRBJ2-4, with 10 positions matching TRBD1. CDR1 and CDR2 (germline): KGHSH, LQKENI. J was trimmed by 0 bases and V by 5 bases; bases with no gene match: 13. This CDR3 is 19 amino acids long. CDR3 protein: CASSSSTGQGSIAKNIQYF. Here the CDR3 DNA reads TGTGCCAGCTCATCCTCCACGGGACAGGGGTCCATAGCCAAAAACATTCAGTACTTC.